The clone carrying this T cell receptor (beta chain) appeared a single time. Trimming cost V 2 bases and J 2 bases, with 12 bases left between them. The CDR3 sequence is 15 residues long. CDR1 and CDR2 (germline): SGHTA, FQGNSA. These data come from a study of a mutant IDH1 vaccine in newly diagnosed glioma. Study as a whole: Among treated patients, 62.5% were male and roughly 38% female, and mean age was about 40 years. Patients previously underwent radiotherapy, temozolomide, or both, and most underwent both.

Data came from immunoSEQ multiplex PCR; TCRdb stores just in-frame clones and leaves some out. The table includes 35,000 to 40,000 clones, 80% to 95% detected once. The time point here: baseline, week 1 (first vaccination visit). Treatment of the sample: pre-vaccination baseline after standard-of-care therapy. The receptor was isolated from a man between 18 and 35 years old with glioma. The sample consisted of PBMCs, taken from a glioma patient treated with radiotherapy, temozolomide or both. The rearrangement links TRBV7-2 to TRBJ2-5; D not resolved. Here the CDR3 reads CASSLTLLRQETQYF. The DNA of the CDR3 is TGTGCCAGCAGCTTAACCCTTTTAAGACAAGAGACCCAGTACTTC.